The source of this T cell receptor beta chain is a study of OX40 agonist ivuxolimab in advanced cancers. Study as a whole: Patients were given ivuxolimab, an antibody that agonizes OX40 (CD134). Earlier treatment with anti-PD-1, anti-PD-L1 or anti-CTLA-4 was permitted, and less than 50% had received some.

With baseline, cycle 4 day 1, and cycle 7 day 1 as timepoints, blood was sampled. Trimming shortened V by 5 bases and J by 4 bases, and 9 bases separated the two germline ends. CDR3 length: 14 amino acids. CDR1 SGHNT and CDR2 YENEEA come from the germline V gene. General study results and limits: Partly responding patients at 0.1-3.0 mg/kg showed some of the smallest clonal expansion.

This clone was seen only once. Its antigen is undetermined. Profiled with immunoSEQ multiplex PCR; TCRdb holds only in-frame clones, not every one. The sample has about 76,000 clones, 85% seen once. The clonotype was recovered from an adult with an advanced solid tumor such as melanoma, head and neck, liver or kidney cancer. The sequences come from CD4+ or CD8+ T cells sorted from blood, collected in a trial of the OX40 agonist ivuxolimab. The V call is TRBV11-3, the J call TRBJ1-6; D unclear. The CDR3 loop reads CASSAVRYNSPLHF. Written as DNA, the CDR3 is TGTGCCAGCAGCGCCGTGAGGTATAATTCACCCCTCCACTTT.